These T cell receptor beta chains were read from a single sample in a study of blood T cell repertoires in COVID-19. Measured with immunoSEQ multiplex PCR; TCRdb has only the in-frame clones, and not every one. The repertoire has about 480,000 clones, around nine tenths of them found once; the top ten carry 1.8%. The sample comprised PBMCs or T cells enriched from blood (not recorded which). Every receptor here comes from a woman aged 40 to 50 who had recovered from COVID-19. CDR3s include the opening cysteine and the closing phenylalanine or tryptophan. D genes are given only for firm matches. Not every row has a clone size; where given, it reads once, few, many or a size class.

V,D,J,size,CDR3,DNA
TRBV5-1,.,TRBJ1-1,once,CASSTYVDMNTEAFF,TGCGCCAGCAGTACCTACGTCGACATGAACACTGAAGCTTTCTTT
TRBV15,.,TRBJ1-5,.,CATSRDKTRVNQPQHF,TGTGCCACCAGCAGAGACAAGACAAGAGTCAATCAGCCCCAGCATTTT
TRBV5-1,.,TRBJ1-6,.,CASSLLQNNSPLHF,TGCGCCAGCAGCTTGTTACAGAATAATTCACCCCTCCACTTT
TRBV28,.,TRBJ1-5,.,CASSLGDFEGGYQPQHF,TGTGCCAGCAGTTTAGGCGACTTCGAGGGGGGGTATCAGCCCCAGCATTTT
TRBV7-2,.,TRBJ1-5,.,CASSLNGGNSNQPQHF,TGTGCCAGCAGCTTAAATGGGGGCAATAGCAATCAGCCCCAGCATTTT
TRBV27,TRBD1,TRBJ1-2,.,CASSLTGPGGYTF,TGTGCCAGCAGTTTGACAGGGCCAGGGGGCTACACCTTC
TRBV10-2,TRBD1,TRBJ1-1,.,CASKMGQGAAFF,TGCGCCAGCAAAATGGGACAGGGGGCAGCTTTCTTT
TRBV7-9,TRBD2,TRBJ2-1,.,CASSLISGGLWEQFF,TGTGCCAGCAGCTTAATATCGGGGGGACTCTGGGAGCAGTTCTTC
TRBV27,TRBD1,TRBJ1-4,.,CASSALTGKGSNEKLFF,TGTGCCAGCAGCGCTCTGACAGGGAAGGGGAGTAATGAAAAACTGTTTTTT
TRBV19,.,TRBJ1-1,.,CASSTARYTEAFF,TGTGCCAGTAGTACAGCCAGGTACACTGAAGCTTTCTTT
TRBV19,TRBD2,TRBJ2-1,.,CASSSGGGVWNEQFF,TGTGCCAGTAGTTCCGGGGGAGGGGTTTGGAATGAGCAGTTCTTC
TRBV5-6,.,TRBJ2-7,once,CASSPRGAGHEQYF,TGTGCCAGCAGCCCCCGGGGGGCGGGGCACGAGCAGTACTTC
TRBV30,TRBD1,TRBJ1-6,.,CACQPGTGRAFPLHF,TGTGCCTGCCAACCCGGGACAGGGCGAGCTTTTCCCCTCCACTTT
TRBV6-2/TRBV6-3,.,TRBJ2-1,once,CASSYPNGGQGEQFF,TGTGCCAGCAGTTACCCCAACGGGGGGCAGGGTGAGCAGTTCTTC
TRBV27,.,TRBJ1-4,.,CASSHTLPGHSNEKLFF,TGTGCCAGCAGTCACACACTCCCGGGACATAGTAATGAAAAACTGTTTTTT
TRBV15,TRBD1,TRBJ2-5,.,CATSSLGQGVETQYF,TGTGCCACCAGCAGCCTGGGACAGGGAGTAGAGACCCAGTACTTC
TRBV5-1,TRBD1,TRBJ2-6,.,CASSPDRVRSGANVLTF,TGCGCCAGCAGCCCGGACAGGGTACGATCTGGGGCCAACGTCCTGACTTTC
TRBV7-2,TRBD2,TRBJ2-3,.,CASSTSGRSDTQYF,TGTGCCAGCAGCACGAGCGGGAGATCAGATACGCAGTATTTT
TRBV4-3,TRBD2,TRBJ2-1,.,CASSQKGLVYNEQFF,TGCGCCAGCAGCCAGAAAGGACTAGTTTATAATGAGCAGTTCTTC
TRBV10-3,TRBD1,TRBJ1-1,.,CAIGQGLSTEAFF,TGTGCCATCGGACAGGGGCTGAGCACTGAAGCTTTCTTT
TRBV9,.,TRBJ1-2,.,CASSALQWGGYTF,TGTGCCAGCAGCGCCCTGCAATGGGGCGGCTACACCTTC
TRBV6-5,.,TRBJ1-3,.,CASSYTTDGNTIYF,TGTGCCAGCAGTTACACGACAGATGGAAACACCATATATTTT
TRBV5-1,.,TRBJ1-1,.,CASSLYLTAPLPNTEAFF,TGCGCCAGCAGCTTATATCTGACAGCGCCTTTACCGAACACTGAAGCTTTCTTT
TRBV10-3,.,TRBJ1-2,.,CAISESEDYGYTF,TGTGCCATCAGTGAGTCAGAGGACTATGGCTACACCTTC
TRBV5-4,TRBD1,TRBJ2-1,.,CASSSPTGGWNEQFF,TGTGCCAGCAGCTCACCAACAGGGGGATGGAATGAGCAGTTCTTC
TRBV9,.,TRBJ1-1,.,CASSRESNTEAFF,TGTGCCAGCAGCCGGGAATCGAACACTGAAGCTTTCTTT
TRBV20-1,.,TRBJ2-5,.,CSASVGARSQTQYF,TGCAGTGCTAGTGTAGGGGCGCGTTCACAGACCCAGTACTTC